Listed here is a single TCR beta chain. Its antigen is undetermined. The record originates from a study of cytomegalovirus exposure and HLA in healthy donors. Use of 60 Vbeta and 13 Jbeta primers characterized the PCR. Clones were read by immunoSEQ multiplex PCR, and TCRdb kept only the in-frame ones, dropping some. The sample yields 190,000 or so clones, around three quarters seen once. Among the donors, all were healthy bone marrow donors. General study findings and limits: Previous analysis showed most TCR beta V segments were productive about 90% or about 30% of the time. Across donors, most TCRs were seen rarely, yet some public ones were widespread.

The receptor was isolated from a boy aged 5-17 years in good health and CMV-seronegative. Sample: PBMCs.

CDR3 DNA sequence: TGTGCCAGCAGGGGGACTCGAAAGGCGGAGACCCAGTACTTC. Amino acids: CASRGTRKAETQYF. The chain couples TRBV25-1 to TRBJ2-5, with D maybe TRBD2 (6 bases). This CDR3 contains 14 residues. Germline V gene sequence: CDR1 MGHDK, CDR2 SYGVNS. V was clipped by 6 bases and J by 5 bases, with 16 bases between them.